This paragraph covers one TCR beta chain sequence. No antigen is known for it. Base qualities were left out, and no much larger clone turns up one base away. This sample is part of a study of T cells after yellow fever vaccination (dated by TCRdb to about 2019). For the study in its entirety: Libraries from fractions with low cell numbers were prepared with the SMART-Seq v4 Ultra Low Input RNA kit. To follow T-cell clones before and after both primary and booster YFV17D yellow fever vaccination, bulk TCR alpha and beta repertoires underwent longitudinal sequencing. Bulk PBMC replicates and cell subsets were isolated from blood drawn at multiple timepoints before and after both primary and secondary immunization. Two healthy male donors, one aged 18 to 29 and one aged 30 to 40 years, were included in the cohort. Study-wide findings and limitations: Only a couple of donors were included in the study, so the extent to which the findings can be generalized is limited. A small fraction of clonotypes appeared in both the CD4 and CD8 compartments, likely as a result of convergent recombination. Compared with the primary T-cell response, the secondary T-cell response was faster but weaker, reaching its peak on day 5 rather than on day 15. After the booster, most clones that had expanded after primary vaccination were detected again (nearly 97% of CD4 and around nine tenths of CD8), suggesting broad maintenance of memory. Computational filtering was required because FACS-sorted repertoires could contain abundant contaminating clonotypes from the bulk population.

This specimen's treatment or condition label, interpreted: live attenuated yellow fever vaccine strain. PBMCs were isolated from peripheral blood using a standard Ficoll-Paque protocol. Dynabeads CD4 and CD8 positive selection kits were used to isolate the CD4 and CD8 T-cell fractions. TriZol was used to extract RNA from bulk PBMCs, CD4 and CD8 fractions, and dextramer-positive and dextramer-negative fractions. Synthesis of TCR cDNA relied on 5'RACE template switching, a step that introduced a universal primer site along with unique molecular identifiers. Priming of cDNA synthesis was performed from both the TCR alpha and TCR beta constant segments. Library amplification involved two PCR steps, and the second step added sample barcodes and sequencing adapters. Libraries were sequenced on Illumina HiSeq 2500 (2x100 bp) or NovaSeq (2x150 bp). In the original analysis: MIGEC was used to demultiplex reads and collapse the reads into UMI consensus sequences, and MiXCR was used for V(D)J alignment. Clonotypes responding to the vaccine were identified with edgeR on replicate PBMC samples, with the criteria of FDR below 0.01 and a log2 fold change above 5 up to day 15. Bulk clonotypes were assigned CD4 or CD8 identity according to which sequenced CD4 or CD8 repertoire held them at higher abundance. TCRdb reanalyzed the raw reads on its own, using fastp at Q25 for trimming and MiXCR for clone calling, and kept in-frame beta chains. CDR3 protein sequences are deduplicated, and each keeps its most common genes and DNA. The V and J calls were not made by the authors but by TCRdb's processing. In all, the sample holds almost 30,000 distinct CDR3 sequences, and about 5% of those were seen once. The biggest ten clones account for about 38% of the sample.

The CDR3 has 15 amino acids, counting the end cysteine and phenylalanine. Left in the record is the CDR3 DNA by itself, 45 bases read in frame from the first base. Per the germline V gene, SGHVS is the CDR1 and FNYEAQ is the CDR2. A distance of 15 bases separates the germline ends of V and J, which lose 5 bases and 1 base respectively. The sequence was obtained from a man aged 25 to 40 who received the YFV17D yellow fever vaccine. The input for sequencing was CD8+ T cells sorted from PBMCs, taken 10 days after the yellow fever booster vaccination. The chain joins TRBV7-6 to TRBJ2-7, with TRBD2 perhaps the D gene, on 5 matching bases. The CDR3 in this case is CASSINSVESYEQYF. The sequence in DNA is TGTGCCAGCAGCATCAATAGCGTTGAGTCCTACGAGCAGTACTTC.